This TCR beta chain was sequenced in a study of cytomegalovirus exposure and HLA in healthy donors. Study results and caveats: The later analysis indicated that the majority of CMV-associated TCR beta chains appeared HLA-restricted. Later analysis indicated greater clonal expansion among HLA-associated TCR beta chains than among equally common other chains. Common viral pathogens seemed to be connected with several of the most significant clusters, according to a later analysis.

These donors counted as nominally healthy when sampled, but unrecorded immune exposures were likely. Use of 60 Vbeta and 13 Jbeta primers characterized the PCR. TCRdb's table, derived via immunoSEQ multiplex PCR, lists solely in-frame clones and lacks some. The table has 150,000 to 250,000 clones, less than 80% seen once; the top ten hold 4.4%. With regard to this clone: The antigen remains unidentified.

The CDR3 consists of 16 residues. V gave up 3 bases and J gave up 5 bases; unmatched junction bases: 8. CDR1 is LGHNA, CDR2 YNFKEQ, per germline. The genes are TRBV4-2 and TRBJ2-2; 8 nucleotides align to TRBD2. The origin of this receptor is a woman aged 25 to 39 in good health and CMV-seropositive. Sequenced input: PBMCs. CDR3 region: CASSHGAGARTGELFF. The CDR3 nucleotides read TGTGCCAGCAGCCATGGAGCGGGGGCGAGGACCGGGGAGCTGTTTTTT.